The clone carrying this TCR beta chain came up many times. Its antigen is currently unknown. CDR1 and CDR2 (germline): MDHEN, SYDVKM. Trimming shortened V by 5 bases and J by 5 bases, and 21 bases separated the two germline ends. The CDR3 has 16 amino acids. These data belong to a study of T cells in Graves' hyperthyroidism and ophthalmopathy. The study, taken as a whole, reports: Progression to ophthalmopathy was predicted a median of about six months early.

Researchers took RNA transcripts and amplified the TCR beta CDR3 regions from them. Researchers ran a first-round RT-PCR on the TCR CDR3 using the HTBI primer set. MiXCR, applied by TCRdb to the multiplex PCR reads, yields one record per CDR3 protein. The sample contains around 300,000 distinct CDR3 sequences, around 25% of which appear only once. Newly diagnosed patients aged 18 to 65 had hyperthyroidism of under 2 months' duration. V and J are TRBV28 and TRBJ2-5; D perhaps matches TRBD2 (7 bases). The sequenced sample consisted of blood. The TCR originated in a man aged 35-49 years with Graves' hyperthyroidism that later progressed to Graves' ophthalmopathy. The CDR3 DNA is TGTGCCAGCAGTCCGAGGGGGGGGGCAGAGTTGGAGACCCAGTACTTC. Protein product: CASSPRGGAELETQYF.